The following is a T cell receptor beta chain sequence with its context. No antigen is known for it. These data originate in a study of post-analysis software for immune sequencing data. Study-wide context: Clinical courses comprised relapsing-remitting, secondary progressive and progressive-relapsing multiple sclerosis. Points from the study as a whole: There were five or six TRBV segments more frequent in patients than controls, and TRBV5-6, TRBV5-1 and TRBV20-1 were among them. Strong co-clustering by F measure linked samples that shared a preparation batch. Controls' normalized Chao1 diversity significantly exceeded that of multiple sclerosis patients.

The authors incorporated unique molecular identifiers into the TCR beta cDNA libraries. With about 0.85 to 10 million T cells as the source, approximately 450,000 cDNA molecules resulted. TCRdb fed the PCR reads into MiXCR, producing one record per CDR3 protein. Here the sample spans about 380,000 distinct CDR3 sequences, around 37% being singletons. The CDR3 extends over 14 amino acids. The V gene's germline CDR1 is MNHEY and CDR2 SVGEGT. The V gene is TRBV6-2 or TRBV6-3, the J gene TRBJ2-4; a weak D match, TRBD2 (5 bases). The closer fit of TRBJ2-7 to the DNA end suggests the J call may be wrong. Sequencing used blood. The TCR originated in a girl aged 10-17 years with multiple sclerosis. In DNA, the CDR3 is TGTGCCAGCAGTTACTCCGCCGGGATCTACGAGCAGTACTTC. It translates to CASSYSAGIYEQYF.